This T cell receptor beta chain was observed in a study of blood T cell repertoires in COVID-19. About the study: Material from acute and convalescent COVID-19 was sourced from the United States, Italy and Spain. Sources were T cells, B-cell-depleted T cells, or PBMCs; the material itself was cDNA or gDNA.

Per the authors' pipeline: Estimation of nucleated cell counts was performed using reference gene primer amplification. The table came from immunoSEQ multiplex PCR; TCRdb's copy has only in-frame clones and leaves some out. V, J and clone size were drawn from that table, and D and trimming were deduced from the DNA. The sample lists over 60,000 clones, 70% to 85% occurring once. Trimming at V came to 4 bases and at J to 9 bases, leaving 9 bases not matched to a gene. Germline loops: CDR1 SGDLS, CDR2 YYNGEE. CDR3 size: 14 residues. The sample was peripheral blood. The clonotype originates from a man at least 80 years old with active COVID-19. V is TRBV9 and J is TRBJ2-1; TRBD1 matches 8 bases. CDR3 coding DNA: TGTGCCAGCAGCCCGACGGACAGGGCGGTTGAGCAGTTCTTC. Its protein product is CASSPTDRAVEQFF.